These 9 T cell receptor beta chains share one sample of origin, sequenced in a study of PD-1 blockade in classical Hodgkin lymphoma. Some clones are missing from TCRdb's copy, which holds only in-frame ones; the method was immunoSEQ multiplex PCR. The sample has some 93,000 clones, roughly 73% seen once. Sample time point: cycle 4 day 1 (C4D1), after about 6 weeks of nivolumab. Relapses following autologous stem cell transplantation were seen in all patients, with brentuximab vedotin exposure varying. Sample: peripheral blood mononuclear cells (PBMCs), taken before the fourth cycle of nivolumab. The receptors derive from a human donor with classical Hodgkin lymphoma.

CDR3 DNA: TGCGCCAGCAGTGAGTCGCAGCAAATGAACTATGGCTACACCTTC. This gives the protein CASSESQQMNYGYTF. The V gene is TRBV10-2, the J gene TRBJ1-2; the D is unclear. The CDR3 has 15 residues. V was cut by 0 bases and J by 2 bases, with 10 bases left in between. CDR1 WSHSY and CDR2 SAAADI come from the germline V gene.

This chain joins TRBV5-8 and TRBJ1-4; possible D gene TRBD1, 6 bases. CDR1 and CDR2 from the germline V gene are SGHTS and YDEGEE. This CDR3 region has 14 residues. V was trimmed by 0 bases and J by 5 bases, leaving 8 bases between them. DNA of the CDR3: TGTGCCAGCAGCTTGGGGGGGCCGAATGAAAAACTGTTTTTT. Translation gives CASSLGGPNEKLFF.

The chain has TRBV9 and TRBJ1-1, with 10 bases lining up with TRBD1. Germline lookup yields CDR1 SGDLS and CDR2 YYNGEE. V dropped 3 bases and J dropped 5; count of bases not matched to a gene: 7. CDR3 size: 15 residues. CDR3 residues: CASSGLGQGRTEAFF. The CDR3 DNA is TGTGCCAGCAGCGGACTGGGACAGGGGAGAACTGAAGCTTTCTTT.

V usage is TRBV5-1 and J usage is TRBJ2-5; D gene ambiguous. V was trimmed by 0 bases and J by 4 bases, leaving 7 bases between them. The CDR3 is made up of 13 amino acids. CDR1 and CDR2 from the germline V gene are SGHRS and YFSETQ. The CDR3 DNA reads TGCGCCAGCAGCTTGGCCCGAGGAGAGACCCAGTACTTC. Its translation is CASSLARGETQYF.

The J gene is TRBJ2-3, the V gene TRBV10-3; weak D call: TRBD1 (5 bases). With 7 bases removed from V and 0 bases from J, the gap between germline ends came to 14 bases. Germline CDR1 ENHRY, CDR2 SYGVKD. This CDR3 has 15 amino acids. CDR3 residues: CAIKSQGYSTDTQYF. Here the CDR3 DNA reads TGTGCCATCAAGTCGCAGGGCTATAGCACAGATACGCAGTATTTT.

J is TRBJ2-5 and V is TRBV7-3; 10 bases map to TRBD2. Per germline, CDR1 SGHTA and CDR2 FQGTGA. With 5 bases clipped from V and 5 bases from J, the junction kept 5 bases outside the gene matches. This CDR3 contains 14 residues. CDR3 sequence reads: CASSLLAGMETQYF. The CDR3 DNA follows: TGTGCCAGCAGCCTACTAGCGGGAATGGAGACCCAGTACTTC.

This clone was found many times. The chain uses TRBV2 and TRBJ2-5; no clear D gene. V was cut by 1 base and J by 5 bases, with 11 bases left in between. Germline V gene sequence: CDR1 SNHLY, CDR2 FYNNEI. The CDR3 length is 14 residues. This CDR3 reads CASSEGRRWETQYF. Here the CDR3 DNA reads TGTGCCAGCAGTGAAGGGCGGCGTTGGGAGACCCAGTACTTC.

In this sample, this clone turned up a few times. This chain connects TRBV6-5 to TRBJ1-5; D gene unclear. CDR1 is MNHEY, CDR2 SVGAGI, per germline. V lost 5 bases to trimming and J lost 0 bases, with 5 bases between them. This CDR3 region has 13 residues. Written as DNA, the CDR3 is TGTGCCAGCAGTAGAATTAGCAATCAGCCCCAGCATTTT. Protein sequence: CASSRISNQPQHF.

The chain has TRBV27 and TRBJ1-1; TRBD1 aligns across 7 bases. From germline, CDR1 is MNHEY and CDR2 SMNVEV (reference sequence). This CDR3 has 14 residues. With V trimmed by 4 bases and J by 1 base, 3 bases remained unmatched. The CDR3, as DNA: TGTGCCAGCAGTTCACAGGGGTGGAACACTGAAGCTTTCTTT. As protein: CASSSQGWNTEAFF.